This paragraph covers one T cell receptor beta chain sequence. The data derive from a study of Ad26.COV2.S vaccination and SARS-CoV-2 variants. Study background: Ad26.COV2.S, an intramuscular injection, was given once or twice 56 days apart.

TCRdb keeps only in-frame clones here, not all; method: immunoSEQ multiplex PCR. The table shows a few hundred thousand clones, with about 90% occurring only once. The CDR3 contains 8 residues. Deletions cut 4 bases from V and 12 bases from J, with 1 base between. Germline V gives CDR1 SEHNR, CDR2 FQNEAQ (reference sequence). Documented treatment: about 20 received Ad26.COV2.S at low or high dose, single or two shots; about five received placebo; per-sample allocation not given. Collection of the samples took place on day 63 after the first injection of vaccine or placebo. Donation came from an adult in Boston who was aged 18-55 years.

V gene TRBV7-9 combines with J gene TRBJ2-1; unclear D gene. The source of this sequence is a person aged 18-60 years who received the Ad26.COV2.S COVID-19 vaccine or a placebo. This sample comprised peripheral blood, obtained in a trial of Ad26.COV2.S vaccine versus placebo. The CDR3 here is CASSSQFF. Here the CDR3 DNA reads TGTGCCAGCAGCTCGCAGTTCTTC.